This entry lists 27 T cell receptor beta chains sequenced from one sample in a study of cytomegalovirus exposure and HLA in healthy donors. Generated by immunoSEQ multiplex PCR, the TCRdb table keeps only in-frame clones and is missing some. The sample includes some 220,000 clones, about 90% of them seen just once. The sequencing input was PBMCs. The receptors derive from a woman aged 18 to 35 in good health and CMV-seronegative.

The rearrangement links TRBV9 to TRBJ2-7; D is perhaps TRBD1 (5 bases). Trimming cost V 0 bases and J 0 bases, with 13 bases left between them. CDR3 length equals 16 residues. Germline V gives CDR1 SGDLS, CDR2 YYNGEE. The CDR3 is CASSVVEGASSYEQYF. The CDR3 nucleotides are TGTGCCAGCAGCGTAGTTGAAGGGGCTAGCTCCTACGAGCAGTACTTC.

This sequence joins TRBV28 and TRBJ2-5, with TRBD1 matching 7 bases. V was clipped by 6 bases and J by 5 bases; unmatched bases: 9. There are 14 residues in the CDR3. Germline V gene lookup returns CDR1 MDHEN and CDR2 SYDVKM. DNA of the CDR3: TGTGCCAGCAGGGACTCAGGGGGAAAGGAGACCCAGTACTTC. Amino acid sequence: CASRDSGGKETQYF.

This chain connects TRBV12-5 to TRBJ2-1; 9 positions agree with TRBD2. CDR1 is LGHNT, CDR2 FRNRAP, per germline. There are 14 residues in the CDR3. V trimming: 3 bases; J trimming: 10 bases; junction bases outside the gene matches: 7. In nucleotides, the CDR3 is TGTGCTAGTGGTTTCAAAGCGGGAGGAGGAGAGCAGTTCTTC. Amino acid sequence: CASGFKAGGGEQFF.

Only one count was recorded for this clone. J is TRBJ1-3 and V is TRBV5-1, with 9 bases aligning to TRBD1. There are 20 residues in the CDR3. V dropped 4 bases and J dropped 3; count of bases not matched to a gene: 20. Looked up from germline, CDR1 is SGHRS and CDR2 is YFSETQ. CDR3 bases: TGCGCCAGCAGCGAACTATCCGGGACAGGGTTCACCGGACTTGGAAACACCATATATTTT. This encodes CASSELSGTGFTGLGNTIYF.

This clone showed up just a few times. V and J are TRBV11-3 and TRBJ1-2; no clear D. This CDR3 spans 14 amino acids. In germline, CDR1 is SGHNT, CDR2 YENEEA. V shed 1 base and J shed 13 bases, with 19 bases lying between them. CDR3 in DNA: TGTGCCAGCAGCTTAGGTAGCTCCGGGTCGTCGGTCACCTTC. This gives the protein CASSLGSSGSSVTF.

The rearrangement uses TRBV11-2 and TRBJ2-7; a possible D gene is TRBD2 (7 bases). Per germline, CDR1 SGHAT and CDR2 FQNNGV. The CDR3 covers 16 residues. The V end lost 4 bases, the J end lost 0 bases, and 16 bases lay between the germline ends. The CDR3 protein is CASSSNSGTNSYEQYF. The DNA for the CDR3 is TGTGCCAGCAGCTCCAACAGCGGGACAAACTCCTACGAGCAGTACTTC.

V usage is TRBV28 and J usage is TRBJ1-5, with D perhaps TRBD1 (5 bases). This CDR3 has 17 residues. CDR1 MDHEN and CDR2 SYDVKM come from the germline V gene. The V end lost 7 bases, the J end lost 2 bases, and 21 bases lay between the germline ends. As DNA, the CDR3 is TGTGCCAGCAAAACATTTAGGGGAGGGGCAGGCAATCAGCCCCAGCATTTT. Translating gives CASKTFRGGAGNQPQHF.

The chain is built from TRBV6-1 and TRBJ2-3; weak D call: TRBD1 (5 bases). V lost 3 bases and J lost 5, with 15 bases in between. Looked up from germline, CDR1 is MNHNS and CDR2 is SASEGT. The CDR3 is made up of 15 amino acids. Here the CDR3 reads CASSDSIGAGDTQYF. The CDR3 coding sequence is TGTGCCAGCAGTGACTCAATAGGGGCTGGAGATACGCAGTATTTT.

Here the CDR3 reads CASSLAPRGNTGELFF. The CDR3 DNA is TGCGCCAGCAGCTTGGCCCCGAGAGGGAACACCGGGGAGCTGTTTTTT. The chain links TRBV5-1 to TRBJ2-2; the D is unclear. The germline V gene encodes CDR1 SGHRS and CDR2 YFSETQ. The CDR3 has 16 amino acids. The V gene lost 0 bases and the J gene lost 1 base, with 10 bases spanning the gap.

The chain couples TRBV28 to TRBJ2-1, with D possibly matching TRBD1 (6 bases). There are 14 residues in the CDR3. Germline assignment: CDR1 MDHEN and CDR2 SYDVKM. The ends were cut back, 6 bases at V and 5 bases at J, with 14 bases in the middle. CDR3 sequence reads: CASSPRGLDNEQFF. Here the CDR3 DNA reads TGTGCCAGCAGCCCCAGGGGCTTGGACAATGAGCAGTTCTTC.

V gene TRBV7-9 combines with J gene TRBJ2-7; 8 bases map to TRBD2. V was clipped by 1 base and J by 2 bases; unmatched bases: 7. Germline CDR1 and CDR2: SEHNR and FQNEAQ (reference sequence). The CDR3 spans 16 residues. For the CDR3, the DNA is TGTGCCAGCAGCTTAGTCCAGGATAGCGGGGCCTACGAGCAGTACTTC. As protein: CASSLVQDSGAYEQYF.

The DNA for the CDR3 is TGTGCCAGCAGCTGGACCGGGGGACCAAAAAGCTCCTACGAGCAGTACTTC. Amino acid sequence: CASSWTGGPKSSYEQYF. The gene calls are TRBV7-9 and TRBJ2-7; D is perhaps TRBD2 (6 bases). Germline-derived CDR1 and CDR2 are SEHNR and FQNEAQ (reference sequence). The CDR3 runs 17 residues. V was clipped by 4 bases and J by 0 bases, with 19 bases between them.

The CDR3 bases are TGTGCCATCAGTGTGGGACAGGATTCTGGAGCTTTCTTT. This codes for CAISVGQDSGAFF. V is TRBV10-3 and J is TRBJ1-1; TRBD1 agrees at 8 bases. The ends lost 4 bases at V and 10 bases at J; junction bases unmatched: 8. The germline V gene encodes CDR1 ENHRY and CDR2 SYGVKD. The CDR3 contains 13 residues.

The rearrangement links TRBV6-1 to TRBJ2-5, with 8 bases matching TRBD1. CDR3 length: 13 residues. CDR1 is MNHNS and CDR2 is SASEGT in the germline V gene. The J segment lost 7 bases and the V segment lost 4 bases, leaving 5 bases of the junction unmatched. CDR3 protein: CASSVTQGGTQYF. CDR3 in DNA: TGTGCCAGCAGTGTCACACAGGGGGGGACCCAGTACTTC.

The chain recombines TRBV9 with TRBJ1-1; TRBD1 is a possible D gene (6 bases). Looked up from germline, CDR1 is SGDLS and CDR2 is YYNGEE. The CDR3 is made up of 12 amino acids. V lost 2 bases and J lost 6, with 8 bases in between. The CDR3 is CASSVQGSEAFF. In DNA form, the CDR3 reads TGTGCCAGCAGCGTTCAGGGGTCTGAAGCTTTCTTT.

The chain has TRBV5-6 and TRBJ2-7; a possible D gene is TRBD1 (5 bases). Germline V CDR1 and CDR2: SGHDT, YYEEEE. This CDR3 is built from 14 residues. Trimming took 0 bases from V and 2 from J, leaving 9 bases between them. CDR3 sequence (DNA): TGTGCCAGCAGCTTGGCAGGGTCACCCTACGAGCAGTACTTC. Translating gives CASSLAGSPYEQYF.

The CDR3 DNA is TGTGCCAGCAGCCTCTCCGGGACAGGGGCGAGGAACTATGGCTACACCTTC. Translation: CASSLSGTGARNYGYTF. This chain connects TRBV9 to TRBJ1-2, with 10 bases identical to TRBD1. The CDR3 is made up of 17 amino acids. Germline V gene data show CDR1 as SGDLS and CDR2 as YYNGEE. J gave up 2 bases and V 4 bases, and 11 bases lay outside the gene matches.

The chain is built from TRBV27 and TRBJ1-1, with TRBD1 matching over 9 bases. Germline trimming cut 5 bases from V and 8 bases from J; bases unmatched to any gene: 9. Looked up from germline, CDR1 is MNHEY and CDR2 is SMNVEV (reference sequence). The CDR3 extends over 14 amino acids. DNA for the CDR3: TGTGCCAGCAGTCCCTCGGGGACAGGGAGGGAAGCTTTCTTT. It yields the protein CASSPSGTGREAFF.

For the CDR3, the DNA is TGCGCCAGCAGTGAGACCGGGACAACTGGAAACACCATATATTTT. This translates into CASSETGTTGNTIYF. The V call is TRBV10-1, the J call TRBJ1-3, with a weak D call TRBD1 (6 bases). The CDR3 length is 15 residues. V was trimmed by 2 bases and J by 2 bases, leaving 10 bases between them. Looked up from germline, CDR1 is WNHNN and CDR2 is SYGVQD (reference sequence).

This chain uses TRBV11-2 with TRBJ2-5; 7 bases align to TRBD2. Looked up from germline, CDR1 is SGHAT and CDR2 is FQNNGV. The ends lost 5 bases at V and 5 bases at J; junction bases unmatched: 8. The CDR3 consists of 14 residues. DNA of the CDR3: TGTGCCAGCAGCGTCCAGCGGGACGGGGAGACCCAGTACTTC. Protein product: CASSVQRDGETQYF.

This chain links TRBV19 with TRBJ2-5; a weak D match, TRBD2 (6 bases). V gave up 4 bases and J gave up 1 base, with 13 bases separating them. The CDR3 spans 15 residues. Germline CDR1 is LNHDA and CDR2 is SQIVND (reference sequence). The CDR3 nucleotides are TGTGCCAGTAGTACCGGGGGTAGCGGCCAAGAGACCCAGTACTTC. Translation gives CASSTGGSGQETQYF.

The chain carries TRBV4-1 and TRBJ2-2, with TRBD1 identical over 8 bases. CDR3 size: 16 residues. Per germline, CDR1 MGHRA and CDR2 YSYEKL. V shed 2 bases, J shed 3 bases, and the junction held 5 bases outside the gene matches. The CDR3 loop is CASSQTRGQDTGELFF. CDR3 nucleotides: TGCGCCAGCAGCCAAACCAGGGGGCAAGACACCGGGGAGCTGTTTTTT.

V gene TRBV6-1 combines with J gene TRBJ2-3; 9 nucleotides agree with TRBD1. CDR1 MNHNS and CDR2 SASEGT come from the germline V gene. The CDR3 is 17 residues long. V trimming: 4 bases; J trimming: 2 bases; junction bases outside the gene matches: 10. DNA of the CDR3: TGTGCCAGCAGTGGGACCAAAACAGGGGGCTTCACAGATACGCAGTATTTT. Translation gives CASSGTKTGGFTDTQYF.

For the CDR3, the DNA is TGTGCCAGTAGTATACCCCGGGGAGGGAAAGATTTCTACACCTTC. Its translation is CASSIPRGGKDFYTF. This rearrangement joins TRBV19 to TRBJ1-2; D ambiguous. The V end lost 2 bases, the J end lost 10 bases, and 20 bases lay between the germline ends. The CDR3 has 15 residues. The V gene's germline CDR1 is LNHDA and CDR2 SQIVND (reference sequence).

This rearrangement joins TRBV5-6 to TRBJ1-1; perhaps TRBD1 as D (5 bases). Between the trimmed V and J ends, which lost 2 bases and 2 bases, there was a span of 10 bases. Germline V CDR1 and CDR2: SGHDT, YYEEEE. This CDR3 region has 14 residues. CDR3 nucleotides: TGTGCCAGCAGCTTTCCGACAGTTAACACTGAAGCTTTCTTT. Translation gives CASSFPTVNTEAFF. The full variable domain, in which reference TRBV5-6 and TRBJ1-1 provide the parts outside the CDR3, is DAGVTQSPTHLIKTRGQQVTLRCSPKSGHDTVSWYQQALGQGPQFIFQYYEEEERQRGNFPDRFSGHQFPNYSSELNVNALLLGDSALYLCASSFPTVNTEAFFGQGTRLTVV.

The chain combines TRBV30 with TRBJ2-7; TRBD1 agrees at 7 bases. There are 15 residues in the CDR3. V was clipped by 4 bases and J by 3 bases; unmatched bases: 12. Germline CDR1 is GTSNPN and CDR2 is SVGIG (reference sequence). Here the CDR3 reads CAWTRGQVRRYEQYF. In DNA, the CDR3 is TGTGCCTGGACAAGGGGGCAGGTGAGGCGCTACGAGCAGTACTTC.

V gene TRBV7-6 combines with J gene TRBJ1-1; D gene uncertain. Trimming left V 5 bases short and J 1 base short, with 11 bases between. CDR3 size: 14 residues. Germline V gene lookup returns CDR1 SGHVS and CDR2 FNYEAQ. The CDR3 DNA follows: TGTGCCAGCAGCCCTCTTAGAGCGAACACTGAAGCTTTCTTT. Amino acids: CASSPLRANTEAFF. Using reference TRBV7-6 and TRBJ1-1 for the parts outside the CDR3, the full variable domain is GAGVSQSPRYKVTKRGQDVALRCDPISGHVSLYWYRQALGQGPEFLTYFNYEAQQDKSGLPNDRFSAERPEGSISTLTIQRTEQRDSAMYRCASSPLRANTEAFFGQGTRLTVV.